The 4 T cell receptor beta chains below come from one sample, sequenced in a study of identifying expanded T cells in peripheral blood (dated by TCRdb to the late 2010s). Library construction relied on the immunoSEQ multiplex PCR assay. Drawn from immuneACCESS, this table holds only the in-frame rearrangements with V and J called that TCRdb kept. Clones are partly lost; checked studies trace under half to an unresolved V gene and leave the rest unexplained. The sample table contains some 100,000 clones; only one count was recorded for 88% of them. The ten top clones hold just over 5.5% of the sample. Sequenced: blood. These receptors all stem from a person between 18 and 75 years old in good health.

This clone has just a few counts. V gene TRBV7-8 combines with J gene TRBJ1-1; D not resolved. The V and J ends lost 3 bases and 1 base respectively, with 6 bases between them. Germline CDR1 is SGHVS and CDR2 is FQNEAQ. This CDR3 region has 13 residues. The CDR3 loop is CASSFAGNTEAFF. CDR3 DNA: TGTGCCAGCAGCTTCGCGGGGAACACTGAAGCTTTCTTT.

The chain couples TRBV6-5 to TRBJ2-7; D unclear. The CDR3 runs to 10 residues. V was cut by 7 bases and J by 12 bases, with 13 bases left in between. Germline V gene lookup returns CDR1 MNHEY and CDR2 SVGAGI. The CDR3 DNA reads TGTGCCAGCAACTTCGGGCCTCCGTACTTC. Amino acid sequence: CASNFGPPYF.

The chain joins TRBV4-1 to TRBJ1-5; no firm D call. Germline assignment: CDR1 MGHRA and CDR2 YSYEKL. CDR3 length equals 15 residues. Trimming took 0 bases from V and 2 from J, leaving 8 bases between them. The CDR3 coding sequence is TGCGCCAGCAGCCAAGACAACGGACGCAATCAGCCCCAGCATTTT. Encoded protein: CASSQDNGRNQPQHF.

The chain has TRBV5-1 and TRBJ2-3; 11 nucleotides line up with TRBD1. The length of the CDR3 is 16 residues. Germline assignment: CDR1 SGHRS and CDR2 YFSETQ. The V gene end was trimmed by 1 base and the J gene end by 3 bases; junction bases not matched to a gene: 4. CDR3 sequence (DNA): TGCGCCAGCAGCTTGACTGGGACAGGGGGAACAGATACGCAGTATTTT. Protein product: CASSLTGTGGTDTQYF. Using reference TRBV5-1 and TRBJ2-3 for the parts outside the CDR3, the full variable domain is KAGVTQTPRYLIKTRGQQVTLSCSPISGHRSVSWYQQTPGQGLQFLFEYFSETQRNKGNFPGRFSGRQFSNSRSEMNVSTLELGDSALYLCASSLTGTGGTDTQYFGPGTRLTVL.